The subject of this entry is one T cell receptor beta chain. Adult donors, all healthy and HIV-negative, had no recent acute infections or vaccinations. Unsorted samples relied on roughly 100 million PBMCs, which served as the source of genomic DNA. This entry is derived from a study of shared clonotypes between healthy human individuals. CDR3 length: 17 residues. Germline-derived CDR1 and CDR2 are LGHNA and YSLEER. The V end was cut by 3 bases, the J end by 6 bases, with 23 bases between. Deep-level settings were used for running the assay. Several immunoSEQ 96-well plates shared each subset's DNA, each plate a replicate. Using immunoSEQ multiplex PCR, the repertoire was profiled, and TCRdb retains in-frame clones only, with some absent. The sample comprises about 480,000 clones, 75% to 80% of which are singletons, and 12% rests with the top ten.

This sequence was found in a woman between 40 and 50 years old in good health. Some clones in this sample may be carry-over from other donors' samples. The specimen sequenced was PBMCs. The rearrangement links TRBV4-3 to TRBJ1-2; the D gene is possibly TRBD1 (5 bases). DNA of the CDR3: TGCGCCAGCAGCCATGGGGGTGGGGGTCCAAAACTACATGGCTACACCTTC. It specifies CASSHGGGGPKLHGYTF.